Presented here are 8 T cell receptor beta chains from one specimen sequenced in a study of stem cell transplantation in POMP-related autoinflammatory disease. Repertoires were generated with immunoSEQ multiplex PCR, while TCRdb's copy carries only in-frame clones and drops some. The sample includes 4,700 or so clones, around 90% of them seen just once. Sequencing was performed on CD8+ T cells from PBMCs, taken after stem cell transplantation. The receptors shown here come from a human patient with POMP-related autoinflammation and immune dysregulation (PRAID). The graft donor may be the source of some T cells.

The rearrangement joins TRBV6-5 to TRBJ2-7; D call uncertain. V was pared by 6 bases and J by 3 bases, with 6 bases between. This CDR3 contains 11 residues. Germline-derived CDR1 and CDR2 are MNHEY and SVGAGI. CDR3 in DNA: TGTGCCAGCAGCCGAGACTACGAGCAGTACTTC. It translates to CASSRDYEQYF.

This clone has more than one count but fewer than ten. The chain joins TRBV7-9 to TRBJ1-5; D is possibly TRBD1 (5 bases). The CDR3 runs to 13 residues. In germline, CDR1 is SEHNR, CDR2 FQNEAQ (reference sequence). Trimming removed 1 base at V and 11 bases at J, with 12 bases between. CDR3 loop: CASSLDGGEAQHF. The CDR3 DNA reads as TGTGCCAGCAGCTTAGACGGGGGGGAGGCCCAGCATTTT. The complete variable domain, with remaining parts taken from reference TRBV7-9 and TRBJ1-5, reads DTGVSQNPRHKITKRGQNVTFRCDPISEHNRLYWYRQTLGQGPEFLTYFQNEAQLEKSRLLSDRFSAERPKGSFSTLEIQRTEQGDSAMYLCASSLDGGEAQHFGDGTRLSIL.

The chain couples TRBV3-1 (or the pseudogene TRBV3-2) to TRBJ2-3, with D unresolved. The CDR3 extends over 13 amino acids. Germline CDR1 and CDR2: LGHDT and YNNKEL (reference sequence). V gave up 3 bases and J gave up 2 bases, with 6 bases separating them. The CDR3 here is CASSHGVTDTQYF. CDR3 coding DNA: TGTGCCAGCAGCCATGGAGTCACAGATACGCAGTATTTT.

For the CDR3, the DNA is TGTGCCAGCAGTTTCCCCTCGGAAGATACGCAGTATTTT. Encoded protein: CASSFPSEDTQYF. The chain combines TRBV27 with TRBJ2-3, with unresolved D. The CDR3 sequence is 13 residues long. Germline CDR1 and CDR2: MNHEY and SMNVEV (reference sequence). Trimming removed 3 bases at V and 5 bases at J, with 9 bases between.

The V gene is TRBV19, the J gene TRBJ2-1; 9 positions agree with TRBD2. With V trimmed by 7 bases and J by 5 bases, 12 bases remained unmatched. This CDR3 contains 16 residues. Looked up from germline, CDR1 is LNHDA and CDR2 is SQIVND (reference sequence). The CDR3: CASKLGSGRTNNEQFF. Here the CDR3 DNA reads TGTGCCAGTAAACTGGGTAGCGGGAGAACCAACAATGAGCAGTTCTTC.

This rearrangement joins TRBV3-1 (or the pseudogene TRBV3-2) to TRBJ1-2, with D possibly matching TRBD1 (6 bases). CDR3 length equals 17 residues. Germline V gives CDR1 LGHDT, CDR2 YNNKEL (reference sequence). The V gene lost 1 base and the J gene lost 0 bases, with 15 bases spanning the gap. The CDR3 bases are TGTGCCAGCAGCCAAGTCGCCCGACAGGAAACTAACTATGGCTACACCTTC. Translation: CASSQVARQETNYGYTF.

J is TRBJ1-1 and V is TRBV6-1; TRBD1 matches at 8 bases. CDR1 is MNHNS, CDR2 SASEGT, per germline. J was trimmed by 6 bases and V by 1 base; bases with no gene match: 4. The CDR3 loop spans 14 amino acids. The CDR3 loop reads CASSEDQGASEAFF. CDR3 coding DNA: TGTGCCAGCAGTGAAGACCAGGGGGCCTCTGAAGCTTTCTTT.

The chain has TRBV11-2 and TRBJ2-4; TRBD1 matches 7 bases. The CDR3 covers 17 residues. Unmatched junction bases numbered 13, after V lost 0 bases and J lost 8 bases. Germline V gives CDR1 SGHAT, CDR2 FQNNGV. CDR3 protein: CASSLDHGTEGSDIQYF. In DNA, the CDR3 is TGTGCCAGCAGCTTAGATCACGGGACAGAGGGATCGGACATTCAGTACTTC.